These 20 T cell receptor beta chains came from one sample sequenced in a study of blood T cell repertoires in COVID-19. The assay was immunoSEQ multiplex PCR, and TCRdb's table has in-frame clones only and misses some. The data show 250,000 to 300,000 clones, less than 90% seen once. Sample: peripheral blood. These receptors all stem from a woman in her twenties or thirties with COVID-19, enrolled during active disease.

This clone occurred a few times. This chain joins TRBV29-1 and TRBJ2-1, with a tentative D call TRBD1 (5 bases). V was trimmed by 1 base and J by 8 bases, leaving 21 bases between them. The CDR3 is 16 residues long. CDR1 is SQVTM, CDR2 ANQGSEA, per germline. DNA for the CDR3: TGCAGCGTTGAAGGGGTACAGGCCGTATCAGGCGATGAGCAGTTCTTC. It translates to CSVEGVQAVSGDEQFF.

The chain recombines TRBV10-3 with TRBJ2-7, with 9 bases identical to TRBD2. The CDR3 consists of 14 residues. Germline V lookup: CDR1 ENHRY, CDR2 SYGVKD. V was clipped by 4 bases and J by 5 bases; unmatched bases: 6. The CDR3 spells CAISVPGLANEQYF. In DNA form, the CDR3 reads TGTGCCATCAGTGTACCGGGACTAGCCAACGAGCAGTACTTC.

Written as DNA, the CDR3 is TGTGCCAGCAGTGGGGGGACGAAGCTCTACGAGCAGTACTTC. Its translation: CASSGGTKLYEQYF. The chain recombines TRBV7-9 with TRBJ2-7; tentative D call: TRBD2 (6 bases). CDR3 length: 14 residues. CDR1 is SEHNR and CDR2 is FQNEAQ in the germline V gene (reference sequence). V was pared by 6 bases and J by 3 bases, with 15 bases between.

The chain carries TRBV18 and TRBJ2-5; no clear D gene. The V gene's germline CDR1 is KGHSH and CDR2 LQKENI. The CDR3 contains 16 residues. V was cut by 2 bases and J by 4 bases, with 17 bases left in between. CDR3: CASSPEYAGMPETQYF. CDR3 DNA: TGTGCCAGCTCACCAGAGTATGCAGGAATGCCAGAGACCCAGTACTTC.

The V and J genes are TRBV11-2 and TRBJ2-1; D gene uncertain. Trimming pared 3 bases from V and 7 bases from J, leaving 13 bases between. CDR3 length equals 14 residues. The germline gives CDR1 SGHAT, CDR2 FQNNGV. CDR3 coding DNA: TGTGCCAGCAGCTTCCTGGGCCCCCCAAATGAGCAGTTCTTC. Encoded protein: CASSFLGPPNEQFF.

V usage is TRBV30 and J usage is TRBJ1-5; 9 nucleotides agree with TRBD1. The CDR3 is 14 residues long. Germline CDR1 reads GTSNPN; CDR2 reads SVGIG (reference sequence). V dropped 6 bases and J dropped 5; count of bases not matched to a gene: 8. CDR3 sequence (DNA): TGTGCCTGTCCCCCGGGACAGGGAGATCAGCCCCAGCATTTT. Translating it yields CACPPGQGDQPQHF.

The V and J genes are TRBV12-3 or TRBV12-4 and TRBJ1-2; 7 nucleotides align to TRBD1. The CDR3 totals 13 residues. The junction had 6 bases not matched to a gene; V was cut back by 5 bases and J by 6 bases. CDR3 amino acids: CASSKDRVHGYTF. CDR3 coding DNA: TGTGCCAGCAGTAAAGACAGGGTGCATGGCTACACCTTC.

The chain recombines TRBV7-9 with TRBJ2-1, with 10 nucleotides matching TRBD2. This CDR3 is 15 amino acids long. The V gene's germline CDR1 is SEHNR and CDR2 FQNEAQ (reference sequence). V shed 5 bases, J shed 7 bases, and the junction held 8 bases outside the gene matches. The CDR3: CASSRSGGARNEQFF. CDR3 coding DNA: TGTGCCAGCAGCCGCAGCGGGGGGGCGAGGAATGAGCAGTTCTTC. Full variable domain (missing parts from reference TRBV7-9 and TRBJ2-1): DTGVSQNPRHKITKRGQNVTFRCDPISEHNRLYWYRQTLGQGPEFLTYFQNEAQLEKSRLLSDRFSAERPKGSFSTLEIQRTEQGDSAMYLCASSRSGGARNEQFFGPGTRLTVL.

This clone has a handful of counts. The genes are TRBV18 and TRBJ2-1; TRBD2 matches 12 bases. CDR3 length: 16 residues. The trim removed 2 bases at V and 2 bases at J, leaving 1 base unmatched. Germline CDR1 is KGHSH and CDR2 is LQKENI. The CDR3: CASSPASGGAYNEQFF. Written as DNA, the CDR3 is TGTGCCAGCTCACCAGCTAGCGGGGGGGCCTACAATGAGCAGTTCTTC.

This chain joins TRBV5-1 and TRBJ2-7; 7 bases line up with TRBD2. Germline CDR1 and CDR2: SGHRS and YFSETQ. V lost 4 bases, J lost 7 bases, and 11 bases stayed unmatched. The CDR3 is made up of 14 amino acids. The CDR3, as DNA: TGCGCCAGCAGCCCATGGGACGCCGGGGGGGAGCAGTACTTC. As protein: CASSPWDAGGEQYF. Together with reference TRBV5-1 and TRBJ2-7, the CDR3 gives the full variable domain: KAGVTQTPRYLIKTRGQQVTLSCSPISGHRSVSWYQQTPGQGLQFLFEYFSETQRNKGNFPGRFSGRQFSNSRSEMNVSTLELGDSALYLCASSPWDAGGEQYFGPGTRLTVT.

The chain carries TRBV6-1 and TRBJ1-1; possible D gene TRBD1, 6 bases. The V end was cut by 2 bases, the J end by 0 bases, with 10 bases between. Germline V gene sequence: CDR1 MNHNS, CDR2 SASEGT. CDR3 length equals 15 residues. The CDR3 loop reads CASSEHGGLNTEAFF. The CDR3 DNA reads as TGTGCCAGCAGTGAACATGGGGGCCTGAACACTGAAGCTTTCTTT.

Here the CDR3 DNA reads TGTGCCAGCAGTTTTTTACAGGGCTCGGGCGAGCAGTACTTC. It codes for CASSFLQGSGEQYF. The chain employs TRBV27 and TRBJ2-7; D may be TRBD1 (6 bases). V lost 3 bases, J lost 6 bases, and 15 bases lay in between. The CDR3 is 14 residues long. The germline V gene encodes CDR1 MNHEY and CDR2 SMNVEV (reference sequence).

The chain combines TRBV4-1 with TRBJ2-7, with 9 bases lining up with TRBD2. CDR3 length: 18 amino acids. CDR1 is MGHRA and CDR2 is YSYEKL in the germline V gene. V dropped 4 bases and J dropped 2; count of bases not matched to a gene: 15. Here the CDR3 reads CASSRTRFGSGGPYEQYF. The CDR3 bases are TGCGCCAGCAGCCGAACCCGGTTTGGAAGCGGGGGGCCCTACGAGCAGTACTTC.

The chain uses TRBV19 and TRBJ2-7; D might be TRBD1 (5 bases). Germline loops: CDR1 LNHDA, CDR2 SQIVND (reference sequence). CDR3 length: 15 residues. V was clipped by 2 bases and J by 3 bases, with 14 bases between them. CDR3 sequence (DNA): TGTGCCAGTAGTATAAGGGCAGGGATAGTCTACGAGCAGTACTTC. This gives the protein CASSIRAGIVYEQYF.

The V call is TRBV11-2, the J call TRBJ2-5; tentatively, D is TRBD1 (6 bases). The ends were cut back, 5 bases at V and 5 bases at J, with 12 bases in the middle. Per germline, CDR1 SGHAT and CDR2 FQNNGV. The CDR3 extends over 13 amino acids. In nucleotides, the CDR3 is TGTGCCAGCAGCCGGGACAATCGGGAGACCCAGTACTTC. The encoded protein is CASSRDNRETQYF.

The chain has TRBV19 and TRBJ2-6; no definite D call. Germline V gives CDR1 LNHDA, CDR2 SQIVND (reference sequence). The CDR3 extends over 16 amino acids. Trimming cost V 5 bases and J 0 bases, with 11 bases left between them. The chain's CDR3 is CASSLGDSSGANVLTF. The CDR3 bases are TGTGCCAGTAGTCTCGGTGACTCCTCTGGGGCCAACGTCCTGACTTTC.

The CDR3 here is CASKVVAGGGETQYF. The DNA of the CDR3 is TGTGCCAGTAAGGTAGTTGCGGGAGGTGGAGAGACCCAGTACTTC. The V call is TRBV19, the J call TRBJ2-5; TRBD2 agrees at 8 bases. The V segment lost 7 bases and the J segment 4 bases; nucleotides outside the gene matches: 11. This CDR3 contains 15 residues. Germline V gene lookup returns CDR1 LNHDA and CDR2 SQIVND (reference sequence).

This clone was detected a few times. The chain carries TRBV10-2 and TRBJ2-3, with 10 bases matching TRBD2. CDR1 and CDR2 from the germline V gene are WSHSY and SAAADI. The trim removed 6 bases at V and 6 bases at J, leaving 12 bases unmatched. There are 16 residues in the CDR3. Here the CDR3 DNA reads TGCGCCAGCAGCCTTAACGGACTAGCGGTAGGGGATACGCAGTATTTT. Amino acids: CASSLNGLAVGDTQYF.

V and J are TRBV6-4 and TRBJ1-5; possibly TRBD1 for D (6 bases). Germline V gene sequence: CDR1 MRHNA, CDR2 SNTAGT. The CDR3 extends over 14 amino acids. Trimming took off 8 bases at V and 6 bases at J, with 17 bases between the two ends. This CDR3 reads CASYLGGACQPQHF. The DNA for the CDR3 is TGTGCCAGCTACTTAGGGGGGGCGTGTCAGCCCCAGCATTTT.

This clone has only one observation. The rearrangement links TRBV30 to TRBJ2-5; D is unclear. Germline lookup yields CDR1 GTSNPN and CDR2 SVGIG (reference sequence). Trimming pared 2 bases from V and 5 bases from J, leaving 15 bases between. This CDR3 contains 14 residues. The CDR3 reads CAWSRLGSGETQYF. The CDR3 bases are TGTGCCTGGAGTCGCCTTGGGTCCGGGGAGACCCAGTACTTC.